The 20 T cell receptor beta chains in this list originate from one sample, sequenced in a study of tumor-infiltrating lymphocytes in primary liver carcinoma. The input was around 500 ng total RNA; TCR beta cDNA was made from it with a constant-region primer. Three-round nested multiplex PCR performed with slightly modified ARM-PCR produced the TCR beta libraries. Use of TRBV1-TRBV30 forward primers with a C-beta reverse primer characterized the first two PCR rounds, which lasted about 11 cycles each. TCRdb analysed the multiplex PCR reads with MiXCR anew, one entry per CDR3 protein. The sample yields some 320,000 distinct CDR3 sequences, approximately 60% seen once. Germline DNA was also extracted, with blood RNA taken from unsorted whole blood. The sequencing sample was made of peripheral blood. The receptors were gathered from a man aged 35-49 years with primary liver carcinoma and hepatitis B virus infection.

A word on this clonotype: This may arise from a read error, as a much more abundant clone is one base away. The chain carries TRBV10-2 and TRBJ2-6; either TRBD1 or TRBD2 may fit D (7 bases each). Germline V gene sequence: CDR1 WSHSY, CDR2 SAAADI. The CDR3 extends over 15 amino acids. CDR3 DNA: TGCGCCAGCAGTGAGATCCAGGGGGGGGCCAACGTCCCGACTTTC. Translated, it gives CASSEIQGGANVPTF.

Regarding this clonotype: This may be a read error: a much more frequent sequence differs by one nucleotide. The chain couples TRBV4-3 to TRBJ1-4; D uncertain. The V and J ends lost 1 base and 4 bases respectively, with 13 bases between them. The germline V gene encodes CDR1 LGHNA and CDR2 YSLEER. The length of the CDR3 is 16 residues. The DNA for the CDR3 is TGCGCCAGCAGCCAAGGTCGGGCGCTTCTTAATGAAAAACTGTTTTTT. It codes for CASSQGRALLNEKLFF.

The CDR3 sequence is CASSQEWNSPLHF. CDR3 nucleotide sequence: TGTGCCAGCAGTCAGGAGTGGAATTCACCCCTCCACTTT. V usage is TRBV6-4 and J usage is TRBJ1-6; D gene ambiguous. This CDR3 has 13 amino acids. Trimming pared 5 bases from V and 7 bases from J, leaving 9 bases between. The germline CDR1 and CDR2 sequences are MRHNA and SNTAGT.

Details on this clonotype: Since a much larger clone is just one base distant, this may be a read error. The rearrangement uses TRBV6-2 or TRBV6-3 and TRBJ2-7; no definite D call. V was shortened by 10 bases and J by 4 bases, with 14 bases between the two germline ends. Germline loops: CDR1 MNHEY, CDR2 SVGEGT. The CDR3 extends over 12 amino acids. CDR3 coding DNA: TGTGCCACCCAGAAAGTGCGGTACGAGCAGTACTTC. Protein product: CATQKVRYEQYF.

This clonotype has a handful of counts. A much more abundant neighbour one base away suggests this may be a read error. The chain recombines TRBV29-1 with TRBJ2-6; 7 bases are a match to TRBD1. Germline V lookup: CDR1 SQVTM, CDR2 ANQGSEA. CDR3 length: 14 amino acids. The DNA for the CDR3 is TGCAGCGTAAATACAGGGGCTGGGGCCAACGTCCTGGCTTTC. As protein: CSVNTGAGANVLAF.

The V call is TRBV5-6, the J call TRBJ2-6; no clear D gene. The V and J ends lost 0 bases and 4 bases respectively, with 8 bases between them. Germline CDR1 and CDR2: SGHDT and YYEEEE. The CDR3 is 15 residues long. For the CDR3, the DNA is TGTGCCAGCAGCTTGGAGCCCTCGGGGGCCAACGTCCTGACTTTC. It specifies CASSLEPSGANVLTF.

V gene TRBV30 combines with J gene TRBJ1-2; D is undetermined. Trimming stripped 7 bases from V and 6 bases from J, with 9 bases between. The CDR3 sequence is 10 residues long. Germline V gives CDR1 GTSNPN, CDR2 SVGIG (reference sequence). CDR3 region: CASLRDGYTF. For the CDR3, the DNA is TGTGCCTCCCTCCGCGATGGCTACACCTTC.

Details on this clonotype: A read error may be the cause here, since a much bigger clone is one base away. The V gene is TRBV5-5, the J gene TRBJ1-5; D is possibly TRBD1 (5 bases). CDR1 SGHKS and CDR2 YYEKEE come from the germline V gene (reference sequence). The germline V and J ends were trimmed by 3 bases and 5 bases, with 15 bases remaining between them. This CDR3 is 15 amino acids long. The CDR3 DNA sequence: TGTGCCAGCAGCTCGGCGGACACGCCCGATCAGCCCCAGCATTTT. Its protein product is CASSSADTPDQPQHF.

This clonotype was seen many times. The gene calls are TRBV10-1 and TRBJ1-4, with TRBD1 identical over 10 bases. V shed 8 bases and J 7 bases; nucleotides not matched to a gene: 7. The CDR3 sequence is 14 residues long. Germline-derived CDR1 and CDR2 are WNHNN and SYGVQD (reference sequence). In nucleotides, the CDR3 is TGCGCCAGCGCGAAGACAGGGGGCAGTGAAAAACTGTTTTTT. Translated, it gives CASAKTGGSEKLFF.

J is TRBJ2-1 and V is TRBV5-1; TRBD1 might be the D (7 bases). The CDR3 has 16 amino acids. The germline V gene has CDR1 SGHRS and CDR2 YFSETQ. Trimming stripped 3 bases from V and 4 bases from J, with 17 bases between. CDR3 in amino acids: CASSSYPQGGYNEQFF. CDR3 nucleotide sequence: TGCGCCAGCAGCTCGTATCCCCAGGGGGGTTACAATGAGCAGTTCTTC.

Worth noting for this clonotype: This may be a read error: a much more frequent sequence differs by one nucleotide. This chain connects TRBV12-3 or TRBV12-4 to TRBJ2-3; 10 bases match TRBD2. The CDR3 extends over 17 amino acids. The CDR3 nucleotides read TGTGCCAGCAGTCCAAGGACTAGCGGCTCTAGCACAAATACGCAGTATTTT. Protein sequence: CASSPRTSGSSTNTQYF.

This clonotype was found a few times. This chain links TRBV7-8 with TRBJ2-1; D call uncertain. Germline V gene sequence: CDR1 SGHVS, CDR2 FQNEAQ. Trimming took 4 bases from V and 4 from J, leaving 17 bases between them. There are 16 residues in the CDR3. CDR3 in amino acids: CASSSSVSVLYNEQFF. CDR3 in DNA: TGTGCCAGCAGCTCGTCTGTCTCGGTACTGTACAATGAGCAGTTCTTC.

V is TRBV4-2 and J is TRBJ2-7; D is perhaps TRBD2 (5 bases). V lost 1 base, J lost 0 bases, and 13 bases lay in between. In germline, CDR1 is LGHNA, CDR2 YNFKEQ. This CDR3 region has 16 residues. CDR3 in amino acids: CASSQGAGDSSYEQYF. CDR3 DNA: TGTGCCAGCAGCCAAGGGGCGGGCGATAGCTCCTACGAGCAGTACTTC.

This clonotype was observed once. A much larger clone differs from this one at a single base, so this may be a read error. The chain is built from TRBV6-1 and TRBJ1-4, with a weak D call TRBD1 (6 bases). Germline V gene data show CDR1 as MNHNS and CDR2 as SASEGT. CDR3 size: 14 residues. The germline V and J ends were trimmed by 7 bases and 7 bases, with 16 bases remaining between them. CDR3 sequence: CASNATRTVEKLFF. In DNA form, the CDR3 reads TGTGCCAGCAATGCGACTAGGACAGTTGAAAAACTGTTTTTT.

In its sample, this clonotype was seen a few times. The chain links TRBV14 to TRBJ2-5; possibly TRBD1 for D (6 bases). Germline V gene lookup returns CDR1 SGHDN and CDR2 FVKESK. Trimming pared 2 bases from V and 4 bases from J, leaving 14 bases between. The CDR3 has 15 residues. The DNA of the CDR3 is TGTGCCAGCAGCCAACTGGGGGCGAGAGGAGAGACCCAGTACTTC. Translating it yields CASSQLGARGETQYF. The full variable domain, its missing parts supplied by reference TRBV14 and TRBJ2-5, is EAGVTQFPSHSVIEKGQTVTLRCDPISGHDNLYWYRRVMGKEIKFLLHFVKESKQDESGMPNNRFLAERTGGTYSTLKVQPAELEDSGVYFCASSQLGARGETQYFGPGTRLLVL.

Concerning this clonotype itself: The junction does not match germline at one end; this may be a read error. V gene TRBV11-2 combines with J gene TRBJ2-3; D is uncertain. Per germline, CDR1 SGHAT and CDR2 FQNNGV. This CDR3 is built from 15 residues. CDR3 amino acids: CASNLDIQAGDTQYF. The CDR3 coding sequence is TGTGCCAGCAACTTAGATATCCAGGCAGGTGATACGCAGTATTTC.

This chain links TRBV6-5 with TRBJ2-7; 8 bases are shared with TRBD1. J gave up 0 bases and V 10 bases, and 11 bases lay outside the gene matches. The germline V gene encodes CDR1 MNHEY and CDR2 SVGAGI. This CDR3 contains 15 residues. The CDR3 spells CAISPGTGVSYEQYF. CDR3 coding DNA: TGTGCCATCAGCCCCGGGACAGGCGTCTCCTACGAGCAGTACTTC.

Note on this clonotype: This could be a read error, since a much larger clone is one nucleotide away. The chain is built from TRBV6-5 and TRBJ2-3; possible D gene TRBD1, 6 bases. V shed 8 bases and J shed 2 bases, with 14 bases lying between them. Looked up from germline, CDR1 is MNHEY and CDR2 is SVGAGI. The CDR3 covers 14 residues. The DNA for the CDR3 is TGTGCCAGCGGTCCGGGACACCACACAGATACGCAGTATTTT. Its protein is CASGPGHHTDTQYF.

A note on this clonotype: The junction departs from the called germline gene at one end, perhaps through a read error. The V call is TRBV4-1, the J call TRBJ2-2, with 9 bases aligning to TRBD1. This CDR3 spans 17 amino acids. CDR1 is MGHRA and CDR2 is YSYEKL in the germline V gene. The CDR3 is CASSHTQGASNTGVLFF. CDR3 nucleotides: TGCGCCAGCAGCCACACACAGGGGGCCTCAAACACCGGGGTGCTGTTTTTT.

The rearrangement joins TRBV11-2 to TRBJ1-4; D is possibly TRBD1 (5 bases). Germline lookup yields CDR1 SGHAT and CDR2 FQNNGV. V lost 4 bases to trimming and J lost 8 bases, with 14 bases between them. The CDR3 contains 14 residues. Here the CDR3 reads CASSSQGPGEKLFF. The CDR3 DNA sequence: TGTGCCAGCAGCTCGCAGGGACCGGGCGAAAAACTGTTTTTT.